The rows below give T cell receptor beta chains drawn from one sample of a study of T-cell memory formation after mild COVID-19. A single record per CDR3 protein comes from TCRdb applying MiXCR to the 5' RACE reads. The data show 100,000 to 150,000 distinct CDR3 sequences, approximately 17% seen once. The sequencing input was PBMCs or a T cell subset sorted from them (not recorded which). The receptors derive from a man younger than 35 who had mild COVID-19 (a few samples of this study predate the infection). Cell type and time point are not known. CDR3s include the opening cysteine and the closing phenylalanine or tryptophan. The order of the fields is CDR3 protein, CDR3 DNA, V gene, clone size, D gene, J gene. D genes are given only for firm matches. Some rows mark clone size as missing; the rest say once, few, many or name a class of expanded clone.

CDR3aa: CASSHSAGNIQYF
CDR3nt: TGTGCCAGCAGCCATTCGGCGGGAAACATTCAGTACTTC
v_gene: TRBV3-1
abundance: .
d_gene: .
j_gene: TRBJ2-4

CDR3aa: CASSEVAGTLNTEAFF
CDR3nt: TGCGCCAGCAGTGAGGTTGCAGGGACCCTGAACACTGAAGCTTTCTTT
v_gene: TRBV10-1
abundance: .
d_gene: .
j_gene: TRBJ1-1

CDR3aa: CASSPTGIQETQYF
CDR3nt: TGTGCCAGCAGTCCGACAGGGATCCAAGAGACCCAGTACTTC
v_gene: TRBV6-2/TRBV6-3
abundance: few
d_gene: TRBD1
j_gene: TRBJ2-5

CDR3aa: CASSRDTGTDTQYF
CDR3nt: TGTGCCAGCTCAAGAGACACCGGCACAGATACGCAGTATTTT
v_gene: TRBV6-5
abundance: .
d_gene: .
j_gene: TRBJ2-3

CDR3aa: CASSSEIQETQYF
CDR3nt: TGTGCCAGCAGCTCCGAAATCCAAGAGACCCAGTACTTC
v_gene: TRBV11-1
abundance: .
d_gene: .
j_gene: TRBJ2-5

CDR3aa: CSVEEGPRGDGYTF
CDR3nt: TGCAGCGTTGAAGAGGGGCCCCGAGGGGACGGCTACACCTTC
v_gene: TRBV29-1
abundance: few
d_gene: .
j_gene: TRBJ1-2

CDR3aa: CSARYKQGHDQPQHF
CDR3nt: TGCAGTGCTAGGTACAAACAGGGGCACGATCAGCCCCAGCATTTT
v_gene: TRBV20-1
abundance: .
d_gene: TRBD1
j_gene: TRBJ1-5

CDR3aa: CASSFQYLAKNIQYF
CDR3nt: TGTGCCAGCAGCTTCCAGTATCTAGCCAAAAACATTCAGTACTTC
v_gene: TRBV5-6
abundance: few
d_gene: .
j_gene: TRBJ2-4

CDR3aa: CASSFSGSGGGTQYF
CDR3nt: TGTGCCAGCAGTTTCTCGGGAAGCGGGGGGGGGACCCAGTACTTC
v_gene: TRBV6-6
abundance: .
d_gene: TRBD2
j_gene: TRBJ2-5

CDR3aa: CASSSPGGLTGELFF
CDR3nt: TGTGCCAGCAGTTCTCCGGGGGGGCTGACCGGGGAGCTGTTTTTT
v_gene: TRBV12-3/TRBV12-4
abundance: few
d_gene: TRBD2
j_gene: TRBJ2-2

CDR3aa: CASSPNLGQGGADTQYF
CDR3nt: TGTGCCAGCAGCCCGAACCTGGGACAGGGTGGCGCAGATACGCAGTATTTT
v_gene: TRBV25-1
abundance: .
d_gene: TRBD1
j_gene: TRBJ2-3

CDR3aa: CASSPLRGTDTQYF
CDR3nt: TGTGCCAGCAGTCCGCTGCGGGGAACAGATACGCAGTATTTT
v_gene: TRBV12-3/TRBV12-4
abundance: few
d_gene: .
j_gene: TRBJ2-3

CDR3aa: CSARQVRGNQPQHF
CDR3nt: TGCAGTGCTAGACAGGTGCGGGGCAATCAGCCCCAGCATTTT
v_gene: TRBV20-1
abundance: once
d_gene: .
j_gene: TRBJ1-5

CDR3aa: CASIDGAMADTQYF
CDR3nt: TGTGCCAGCATCGACGGGGCCATGGCAGATACGCAGTATTTT
v_gene: TRBV6-2/TRBV6-3
abundance: .
d_gene: .
j_gene: TRBJ2-3

CDR3aa: CASSYSRQGAADTQYF
CDR3nt: TGTGCCAGCAGTTACTCCCGCCAGGGGGCAGCTGATACGCAGTATTTT
v_gene: TRBV6-6
abundance: .
d_gene: TRBD1
j_gene: TRBJ2-3

CDR3aa: CASSQDRGGDTGELFF
CDR3nt: TGCGCCAGCAGCCAAGACAGGGGCGGTGACACCGGGGAGCTGTTTTTT
v_gene: TRBV4-3
abundance: .
d_gene: .
j_gene: TRBJ2-2

CDR3aa: CASSIDRGANYGYTF
CDR3nt: TGTGCCAGCAGCATAGATCGTGGAGCAAACTATGGCTACACCTTC
v_gene: TRBV7-2
abundance: .
d_gene: .
j_gene: TRBJ1-2

CDR3aa: CASSPFGAEAFF
CDR3nt: TGTGCCAGCAGTCCTTTTGGGGCTGAAGCTTTCTTT
v_gene: TRBV7-2
abundance: few
d_gene: .
j_gene: TRBJ1-1

CDR3aa: CASSLASGGQYEQYF
CDR3nt: TGTGCCAGCAGCTTAGCCTCTGGGGGGCAGTACGAGCAGTACTTC
v_gene: TRBV7-2
abundance: few
d_gene: .
j_gene: TRBJ2-7

CDR3aa: CASSPQEDEKLFF
CDR3nt: TGTGCCAGCAGCCCCCAGGAGGATGAAAAACTGTTTTTT
v_gene: TRBV7-9
abundance: few
d_gene: .
j_gene: TRBJ1-4

CDR3aa: CASSPTGQGYNEQFF
CDR3nt: TGCGCCAGCAGCCCCACGGGACAGGGCTACAATGAGCAGTTCTTC
v_gene: TRBV4-1
abundance: .
d_gene: TRBD1
j_gene: TRBJ2-1

CDR3aa: CAISPGTNFQGGYTF
CDR3nt: TGTGCCATCAGTCCCGGGACAAACTTCCAAGGGGGCTACACCTTC
v_gene: TRBV10-3
abundance: .
d_gene: .
j_gene: TRBJ1-2

CDR3aa: CSARAGGDPTGELFF
CDR3nt: TGCAGTGCTAGAGCGGGTGGGGACCCCACCGGGGAGCTGTTTTTT
v_gene: TRBV20-1
abundance: few
d_gene: .
j_gene: TRBJ2-2

CDR3aa: CSAPGTSFETQYF
CDR3nt: TGCAGTGCTCCCGGGACTAGCTTTGAGACCCAGTACTTC
v_gene: TRBV20-1
abundance: .
d_gene: TRBD2
j_gene: TRBJ2-5

CDR3aa: CAISGGQGAYEQYF
CDR3nt: TGTGCCATCAGTGGGGGACAGGGCGCCTACGAGCAGTACTTC
v_gene: TRBV10-3
abundance: few
d_gene: TRBD1
j_gene: TRBJ2-7

CDR3aa: CASSGTLLETQYF
CDR3nt: TGCGCCAGCAGCGGGACATTATTAGAGACCCAGTACTTC
v_gene: TRBV5-1
abundance: .
d_gene: .
j_gene: TRBJ2-5